Included here is one T cell receptor (beta chain) sequence, with context. Its antigen is unidentified. This specimen comes from a study of T cell responses to AZD1222 COVID-19 vaccine. Across the study: Pooled samples include second doses given at about 4 or 12 weeks.

Profiling relied on immunoSEQ multiplex PCR, and the TCRdb table lists in-frame clones only, not all of them. The sample carries some 96,000 clones, around 90% recorded once. Whole-study findings and limits: Only a handful of AZD1222 recipients were seropositive at baseline.

This TCR was sampled from an adult in good health. The material sequenced was peripheral blood, taken on day 0 of AZD1222 vaccination.

The CDR3 loop is CASSLTSVSNTGELFF. The DNA for the CDR3 is TGTGCCAGCAGTTTGACTAGCGTTTCGAACACCGGGGAGCTGTTTTTT. The chain recombines TRBV6-6 with TRBJ2-2, with 8 bases aligning to TRBD2. The germline V gene has CDR1 MNHNY and CDR2 SVGAGI (reference sequence). Trimming cost V 4 bases and J 0 bases; bases outside gene matches: 4. This CDR3 is 16 amino acids long.